This T cell receptor (beta chain) was captured by sequencing in a study of metastatic and nonmetastatic thyroid tumors. Study-wide background: Malignant and benign thyroid patients had repertoires compared in peripheral blood and tumor or nodule tissue. Study outcomes and limitations: Malignant thyroid tumors reportedly had TCR beta diversity that was significantly higher than in benign nodules, in blood and tumor.

In the study's own analysis: Clinicopathological groups of papillary thyroid cancer showed CDR3 differences that were used to build a distant-metastasis classifier. MiXCR reprocessed the PCR reads for TCRdb. None of the V and J calls come from the authors' own analysis; TCRdb made them. The sample holds roughly 16,000 clones, roughly a fifth seen once. This clone was observed at least ten times. Its antigen remains unknown. Other DNA sequences in the sample encode the same CDR3. This CDR3 contains 14 residues. Germline loops: CDR1 SEHNR, CDR2 FQNEAQ (reference sequence). Unmatched junction bases numbered 8, after V lost 6 bases and J lost 5 bases. There were no patients who had received any treatment before thyroid surgery.

This TCR came from a female donor with papillary thyroid cancer or a benign thyroid nodule (not recorded which). Some clones in this sample may be carry-over from other donors' samples. The material sequenced was blood. The chain recombines TRBV7-9 with TRBJ2-5; 8 bases line up with TRBD1. The CDR3 nucleotides read TGTGCCAGCAGTCCAGGGGGCGGGGAGGAGACCCAGTACTTC. Protein sequence: CASSPGGGEETQYF.